This T cell receptor (beta chain) was sequenced during a study of cytomegalovirus exposure and HLA in healthy donors. Study conclusions and caveats: Among TCR sequences, most were rare, though some public TCRs appeared in many donors. Specific recognition of CMV antigens was confirmed in vitro for a few chains (all CMV-associated). Serostatus for CMV was the only available immune exposure information. The productive fraction for most TCR beta V segments was about 87% or about 30% in an earlier analysis.

PCR amplification relied on 60 Vbeta primers (plus 13 Jbeta primers). The data were produced by immunoSEQ multiplex PCR, yet TCRdb's version contains in-frame clones alone and is incomplete. The sample consists of 100,000 or so clones, nearly 15% of them appearing once. This clone has a handful of counts. The target antigen is unknown. The trim removed 0 bases at V and 6 bases at J, leaving 1 base unmatched. This CDR3 is built from 14 residues. Germline assignment: CDR1 SGHRS and CDR2 YFSETQ. Sequenced input: PBMCs. This TCR came from a female donor in good health and CMV-seronegative. The chain combines TRBV5-1 with TRBJ2-7; TRBD2 aligns across 12 bases. The CDR3 coding sequence is TGCGCCAGCAGCTTGGGACTAGCGGGAGTCGAGCAGTACTTC. Translated, it gives CASSLGLAGVEQYF.